The clone carrying this T cell receptor (beta chain) was seen more than once but under ten times. What it binds is not known. The record originates from a study of identical twins. Carrying unique molecular identifiers, the cDNA also gained a universal primer site through template switching. One entry per CDR3 protein results from TCRdb running MiXCR on the 5' RACE reads. Among just over 500,000 distinct CDR3 sequences listed, roughly a fifth were seen once. The CDR3 has 15 residues. J lost 6 bases, V lost 4 bases, and 12 bases had no gene match. The germline CDR1 and CDR2 sequences are SGHVS and FQNEAQ. Points from the study as a whole: Sequences that were out-of-frame, alpha and twin-shared displayed an excess of low generation probability.

These data were also reused for a study on T cells expressing NK-cell markers. That paper states: A handful of donors showed these clonotypes also leading the CD3+CD56-NKG2C+ fraction.

Material: CD4+ T cells sorted from blood. This clonotype was sampled from a woman aged 18-35 years in good health. The chain links TRBV7-8 to TRBJ2-7, with 7 bases identical to TRBD1. Here the CDR3 reads CASSYVRVYRGEQYF. Here the CDR3 DNA reads TGTGCCAGCAGCTATGTCAGGGTATACAGGGGCGAGCAGTACTTC. The full variable domain, completed using reference TRBV7-8 and TRBJ2-7, is GAGVSQSPRYKVAKRGQDVALRCDPISGHVSLFWYQQALGQGPEFLTYFQNEAQLDKSGLPSDRFFAERPEGSVSTLKIQRTQQEDSAVYLCASSYVRVYRGEQYFGPGTRLTVT.